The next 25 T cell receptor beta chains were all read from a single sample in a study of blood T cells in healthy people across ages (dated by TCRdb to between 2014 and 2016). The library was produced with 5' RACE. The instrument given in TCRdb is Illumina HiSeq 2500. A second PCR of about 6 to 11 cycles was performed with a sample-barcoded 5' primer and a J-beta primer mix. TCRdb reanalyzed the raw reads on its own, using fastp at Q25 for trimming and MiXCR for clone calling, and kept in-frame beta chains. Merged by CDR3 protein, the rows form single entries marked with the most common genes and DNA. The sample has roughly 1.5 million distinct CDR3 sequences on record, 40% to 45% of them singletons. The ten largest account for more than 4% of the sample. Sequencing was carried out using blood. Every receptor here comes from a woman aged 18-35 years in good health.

In nucleotides, the CDR3 is TGTGCCAGCAGCCCCTATGCGGGACACAAGTACTTC. This encodes CASSPYAGHKYF. The gene calls are TRBV7-2 and TRBJ2-7; the D gene could be TRBD1 or TRBD2 (6 bases each). Per germline, CDR1 SGHTA and CDR2 FQGNSA. The CDR3 loop spans 12 amino acids. Trimming took 5 bases from V and 11 from J, leaving 16 bases between them. Based on the CDR3 plus reference TRBV7-2 and TRBJ2-7, the full variable domain is GAGVSQSPSNKVTEKGKDVELRCDPISGHTALYWYRQSLGQGLEFLIYFQGNSAPDKSGLPSDRFSAERTGGSVSTLTIQRTQQEDSAVYLCASSPYAGHKYFGPGTRLTVT.

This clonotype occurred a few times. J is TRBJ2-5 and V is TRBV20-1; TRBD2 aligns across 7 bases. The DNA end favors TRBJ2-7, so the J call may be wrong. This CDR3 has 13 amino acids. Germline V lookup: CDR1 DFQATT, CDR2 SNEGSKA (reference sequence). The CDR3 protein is CSGGTREWYEQYF. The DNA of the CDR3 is TGCAGTGGGGGGACGCGGGAGTGGTACGAGCAGTACTTC.

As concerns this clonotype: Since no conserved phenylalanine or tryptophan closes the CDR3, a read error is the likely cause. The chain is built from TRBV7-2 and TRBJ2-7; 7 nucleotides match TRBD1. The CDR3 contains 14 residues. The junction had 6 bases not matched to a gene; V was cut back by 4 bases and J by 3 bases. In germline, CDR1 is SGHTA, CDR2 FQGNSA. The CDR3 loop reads CASSYQGVGYEQYS. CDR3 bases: TGTGCCAGCAGCTATCAGGGGGTAGGCTACGAGCAGTACTCC.

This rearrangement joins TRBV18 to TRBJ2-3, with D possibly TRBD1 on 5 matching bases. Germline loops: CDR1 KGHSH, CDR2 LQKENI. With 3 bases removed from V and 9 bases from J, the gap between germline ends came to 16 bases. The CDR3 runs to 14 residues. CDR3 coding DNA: TGTGCCAGCTCACCCACAAAAGGAAAGGGGACGCAGTATTTT. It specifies CASSPTKGKGTQYF.

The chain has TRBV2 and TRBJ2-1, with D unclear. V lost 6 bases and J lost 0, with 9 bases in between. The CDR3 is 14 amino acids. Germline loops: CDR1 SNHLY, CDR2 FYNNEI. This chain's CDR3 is CASRSYPSYNEQFF. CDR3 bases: TGTGCCAGCAGAAGTTACCCCTCCTACAATGAGCAGTTCTTC.

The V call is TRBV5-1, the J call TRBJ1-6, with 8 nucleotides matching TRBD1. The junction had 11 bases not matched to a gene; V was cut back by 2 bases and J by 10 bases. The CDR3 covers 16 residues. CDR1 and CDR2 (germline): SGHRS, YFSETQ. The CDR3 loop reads CASSLLSGTGDSPLHF. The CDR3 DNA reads TGCGCCAGCAGCTTACTTTCCGGGACAGGTGACTCACCCCTCCACTTT.

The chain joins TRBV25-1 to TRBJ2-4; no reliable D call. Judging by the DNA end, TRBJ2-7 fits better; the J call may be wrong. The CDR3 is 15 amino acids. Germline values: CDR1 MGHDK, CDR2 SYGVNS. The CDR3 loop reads CASSEATKAWDEQYF. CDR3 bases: TGTGCCAGCAGTGAGGCTACCAAGGCCTGGGACGAGCAGTACTTC.

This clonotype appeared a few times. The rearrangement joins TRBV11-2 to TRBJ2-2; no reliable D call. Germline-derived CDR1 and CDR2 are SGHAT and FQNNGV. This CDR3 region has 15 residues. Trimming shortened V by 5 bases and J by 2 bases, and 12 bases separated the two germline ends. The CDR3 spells CASSPSAPNTGELFF. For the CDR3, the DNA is TGTGCCAGCAGCCCCTCTGCACCTAACACCGGGGAGCTGTTTTTT.

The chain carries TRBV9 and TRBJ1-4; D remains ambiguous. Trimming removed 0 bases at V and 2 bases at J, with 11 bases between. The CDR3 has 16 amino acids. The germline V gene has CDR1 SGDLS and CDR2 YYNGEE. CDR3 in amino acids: CASSVALRGTNEKLFF. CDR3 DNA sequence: TGTGCCAGCAGCGTAGCTCTTCGCGGCACTAATGAAAAACTGTTTTTT.

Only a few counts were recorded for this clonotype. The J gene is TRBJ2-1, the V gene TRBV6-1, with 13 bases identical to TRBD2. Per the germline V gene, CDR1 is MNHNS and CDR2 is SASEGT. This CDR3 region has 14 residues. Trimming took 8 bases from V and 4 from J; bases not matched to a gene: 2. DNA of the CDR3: TGTGCCAGCGAACTAGCGGGAGGGTACAATGAGCAGTTCTTC. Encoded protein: CASELAGGYNEQFF.

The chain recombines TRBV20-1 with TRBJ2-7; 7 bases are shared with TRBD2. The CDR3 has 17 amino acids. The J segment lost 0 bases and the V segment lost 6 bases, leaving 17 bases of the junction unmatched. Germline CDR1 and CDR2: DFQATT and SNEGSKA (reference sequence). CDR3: CSASFPGRRGTSYEQYF. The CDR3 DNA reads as TGCAGTGCGTCCTTCCCCGGGCGGCGGGGGACCTCCTACGAGCAGTACTTC.

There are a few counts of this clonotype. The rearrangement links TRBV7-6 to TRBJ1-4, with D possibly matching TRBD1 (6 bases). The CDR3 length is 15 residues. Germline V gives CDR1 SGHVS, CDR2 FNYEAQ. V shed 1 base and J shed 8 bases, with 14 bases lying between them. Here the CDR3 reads CASSLGWTAREKLFF. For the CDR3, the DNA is TGTGCCAGCAGCTTAGGATGGACAGCCAGAGAAAAACTGTTTTTT.

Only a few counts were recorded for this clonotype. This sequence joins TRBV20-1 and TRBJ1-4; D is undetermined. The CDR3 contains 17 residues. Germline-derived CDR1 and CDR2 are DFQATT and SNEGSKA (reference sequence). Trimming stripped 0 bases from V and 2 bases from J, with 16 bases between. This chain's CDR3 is CSARERQTLVTNEKLFF. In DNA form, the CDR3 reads TGCAGTGCTAGAGAGCGCCAGACCCTTGTCACTAATGAAAAACTGTTTTTT.

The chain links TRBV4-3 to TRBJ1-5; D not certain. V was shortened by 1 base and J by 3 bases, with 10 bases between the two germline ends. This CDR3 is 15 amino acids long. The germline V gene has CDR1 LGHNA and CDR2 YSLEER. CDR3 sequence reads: CASSQGGQINQPQHF. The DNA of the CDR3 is TGCGCCAGCAGCCAAGGTGGGCAGATCAATCAGCCCCAGCATTTT.

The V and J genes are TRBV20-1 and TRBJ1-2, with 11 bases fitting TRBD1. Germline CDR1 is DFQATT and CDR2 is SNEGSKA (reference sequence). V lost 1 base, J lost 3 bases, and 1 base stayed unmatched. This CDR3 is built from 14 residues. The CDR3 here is CSARAGQGDYGYTF. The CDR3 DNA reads TGCAGTGCTAGAGCGGGACAGGGGGACTATGGCTACACCTTC.

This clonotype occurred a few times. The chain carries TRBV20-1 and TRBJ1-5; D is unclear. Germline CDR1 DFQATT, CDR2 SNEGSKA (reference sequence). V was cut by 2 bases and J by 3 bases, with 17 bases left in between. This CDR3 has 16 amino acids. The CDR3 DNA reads TGCAGTGCTAGAAATCAAGGCGGGATTGACAATCAGCCCCAGCATTTT. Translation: CSARNQGGIDNQPQHF.

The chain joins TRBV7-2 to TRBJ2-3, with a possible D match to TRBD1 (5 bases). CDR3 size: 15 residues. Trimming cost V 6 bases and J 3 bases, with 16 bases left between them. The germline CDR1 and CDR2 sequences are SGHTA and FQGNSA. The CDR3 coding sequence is TGTGCCAGCAGTTCCCGAAGTGGGGCGACAGATACGCAGTATTTT. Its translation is CASSSRSGATDTQYF.

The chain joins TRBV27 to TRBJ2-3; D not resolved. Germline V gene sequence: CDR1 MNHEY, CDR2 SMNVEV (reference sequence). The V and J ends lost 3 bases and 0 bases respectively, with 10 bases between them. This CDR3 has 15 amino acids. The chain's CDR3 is CASSFQSTSTDTQYF. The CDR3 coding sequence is TGTGCCAGCAGTTTCCAGTCCACTAGCACAGATACGCAGTATTTT.

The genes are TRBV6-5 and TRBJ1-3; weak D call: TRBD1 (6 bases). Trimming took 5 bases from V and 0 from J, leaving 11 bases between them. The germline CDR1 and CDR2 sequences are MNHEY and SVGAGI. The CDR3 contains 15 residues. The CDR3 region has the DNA TGTGCCAGCAGTACGGACAGATACTCTGGAAACACCATATATTTT. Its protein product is CASSTDRYSGNTIYF.

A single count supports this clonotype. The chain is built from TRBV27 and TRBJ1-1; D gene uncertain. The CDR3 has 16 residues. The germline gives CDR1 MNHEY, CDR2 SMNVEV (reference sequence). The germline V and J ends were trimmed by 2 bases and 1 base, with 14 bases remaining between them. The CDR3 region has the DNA TGTGCCAGCAGTTTAGTCCGCCCCAATAGGAACACTGAAGCTTTCTTT. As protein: CASSLVRPNRNTEAFF.

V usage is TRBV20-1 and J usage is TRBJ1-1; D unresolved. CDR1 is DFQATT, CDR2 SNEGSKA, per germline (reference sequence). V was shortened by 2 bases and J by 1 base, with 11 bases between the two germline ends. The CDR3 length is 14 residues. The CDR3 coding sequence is TGCAGTGCTAGAAAATGGACTACGAACACTGAAGCTTTCTTT. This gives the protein CSARKWTTNTEAFF.

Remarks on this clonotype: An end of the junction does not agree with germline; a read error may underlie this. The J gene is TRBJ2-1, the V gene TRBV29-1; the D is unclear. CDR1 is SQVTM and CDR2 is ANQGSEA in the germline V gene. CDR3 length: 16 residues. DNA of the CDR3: TGCAGCGCCCGAGTGGGTCACGGATATTCTTACAATGAGCGGTTCTTC. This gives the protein CSARVGHGYSYNERFF.

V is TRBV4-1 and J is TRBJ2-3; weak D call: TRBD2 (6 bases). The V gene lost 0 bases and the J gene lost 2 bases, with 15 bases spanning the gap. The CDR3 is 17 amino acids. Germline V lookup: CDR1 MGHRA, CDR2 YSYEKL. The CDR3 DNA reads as TGCGCCAGCAGCCAAGATCGGGGTAGCGGACCCACAGATACGCAGTATTTT. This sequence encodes CASSQDRGSGPTDTQYF.

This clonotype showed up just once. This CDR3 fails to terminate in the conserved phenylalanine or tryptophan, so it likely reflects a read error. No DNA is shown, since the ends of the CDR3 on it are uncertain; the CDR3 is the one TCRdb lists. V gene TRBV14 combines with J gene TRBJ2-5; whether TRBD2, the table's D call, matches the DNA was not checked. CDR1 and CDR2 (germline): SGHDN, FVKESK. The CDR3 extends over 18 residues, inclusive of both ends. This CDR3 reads CASSQDHHWAEGGYTFGS.

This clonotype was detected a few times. The CDR3 nucleotides are TGTGCCAGCACCCCCGGGTCCTACGAGCAGTACTTC. It encodes CASTPGSYEQYF. The V gene is TRBV12-3 or TRBV12-4, the J gene TRBJ2-7; D is unresolved. The CDR3 has 12 residues. V lost 7 bases and J lost 1, with 8 bases in between.